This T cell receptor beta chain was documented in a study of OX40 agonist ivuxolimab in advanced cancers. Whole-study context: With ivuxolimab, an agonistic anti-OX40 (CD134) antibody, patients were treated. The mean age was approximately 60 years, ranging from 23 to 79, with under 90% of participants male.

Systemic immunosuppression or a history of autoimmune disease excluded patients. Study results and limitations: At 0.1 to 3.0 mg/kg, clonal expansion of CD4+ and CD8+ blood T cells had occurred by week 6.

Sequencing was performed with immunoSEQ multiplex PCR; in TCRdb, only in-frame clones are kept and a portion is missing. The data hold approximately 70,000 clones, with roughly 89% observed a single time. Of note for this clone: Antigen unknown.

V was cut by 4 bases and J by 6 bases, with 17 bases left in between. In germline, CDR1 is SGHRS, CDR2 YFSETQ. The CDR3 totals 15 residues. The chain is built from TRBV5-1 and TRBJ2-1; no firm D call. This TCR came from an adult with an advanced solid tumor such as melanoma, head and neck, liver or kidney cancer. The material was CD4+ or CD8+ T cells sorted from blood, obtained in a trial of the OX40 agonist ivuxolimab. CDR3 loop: CASSGRGGRTNEQFF. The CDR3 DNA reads TGCGCCAGCAGCGGGCGCGGCGGCCGGACCAATGAGCAGTTCTTC.